The present entry profiles one T cell receptor beta chain with its context. The data belong to a study of blood T cell repertoires in COVID-19. Study summary: The study drew acute and convalescent COVID-19 samples from the United States, Italy and Spain. T cells, B-cell-depleted T cells, or PBMCs supplied cDNA or gDNA.

Trimming removed 5 bases at V and 13 bases at J, with 24 bases between. This CDR3 is 16 amino acids long. Germline V gene data show CDR1 as MNHNY and CDR2 as SVGAGI (reference sequence). Assay: immunoSEQ multiplex PCR; the TCRdb copy retains only in-frame clones and omits some. The table has tens of thousands of clones, roughly 80% seen once. The chain combines TRBV6-6 with TRBJ1-6; a possible D gene is TRBD1 (5 bases). Input material: peripheral blood. The TCR originated in a human donor in a cohort sampled during active COVID-19. The CDR3 DNA sequence: TGTGCCAGCAGTCACCCGACAGCTTCGGACCCGAAGCCCCTCCACTTT. This sequence encodes CASSHPTASDPKPLHF.